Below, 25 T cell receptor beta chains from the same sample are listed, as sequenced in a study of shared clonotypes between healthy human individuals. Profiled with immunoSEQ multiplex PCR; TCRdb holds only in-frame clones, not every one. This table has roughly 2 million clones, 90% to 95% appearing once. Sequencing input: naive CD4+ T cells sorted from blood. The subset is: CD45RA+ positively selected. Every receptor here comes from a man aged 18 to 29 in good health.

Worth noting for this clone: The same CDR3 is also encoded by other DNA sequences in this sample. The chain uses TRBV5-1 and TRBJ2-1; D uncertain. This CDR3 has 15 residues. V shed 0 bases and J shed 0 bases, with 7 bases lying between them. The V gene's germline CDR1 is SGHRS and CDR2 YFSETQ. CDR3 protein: CASSLVAGSYNEQFF. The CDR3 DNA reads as TGCGCCAGCAGCTTGGTGGCCGGCTCCTACAATGAGCAGTTCTTC. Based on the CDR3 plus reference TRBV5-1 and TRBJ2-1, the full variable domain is KAGVTQTPRYLIKTRGQQVTLSCSPISGHRSVSWYQQTPGQGLQFLFEYFSETQRNKGNFPGRFSGRQFSNSRSEMNVSTLELGDSALYLCASSLVAGSYNEQFFGPGTRLTVL.

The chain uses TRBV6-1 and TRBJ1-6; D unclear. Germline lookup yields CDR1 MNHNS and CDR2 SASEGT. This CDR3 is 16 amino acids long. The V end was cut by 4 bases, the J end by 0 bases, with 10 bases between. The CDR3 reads CASSARSSSYNSPLHF. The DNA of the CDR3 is TGTGCCAGCAGTGCCAGGTCGAGCTCCTATAATTCACCCCTCCACTTT.

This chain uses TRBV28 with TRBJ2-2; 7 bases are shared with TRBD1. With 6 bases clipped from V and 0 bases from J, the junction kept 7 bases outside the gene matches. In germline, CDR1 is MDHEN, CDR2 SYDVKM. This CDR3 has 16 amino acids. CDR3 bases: TGTGCCAGCAGACCAACCGGGACAGCGAACACCGGGGAGCTGTTTTTT. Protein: CASRPTGTANTGELFF.

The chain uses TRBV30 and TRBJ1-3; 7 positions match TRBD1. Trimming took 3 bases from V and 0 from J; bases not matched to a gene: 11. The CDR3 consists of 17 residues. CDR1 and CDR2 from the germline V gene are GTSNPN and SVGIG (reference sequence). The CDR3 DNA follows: TGTGCCTGGAGCCTATGGGGGACAGTTACCTCTGGAAACACCATATATTTT. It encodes CAWSLWGTVTSGNTIYF. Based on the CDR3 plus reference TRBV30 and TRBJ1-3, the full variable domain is SQTIHQWPATLVQPVGSPLSLECTVEGTSNPNLYWYRQAAGRGLQLLFYSVGIGQISSEVPQNLSASRPQDRQFILSSKKLLLSDSGFYLCAWSLWGTVTSGNTIYFGEGSWLTVV.

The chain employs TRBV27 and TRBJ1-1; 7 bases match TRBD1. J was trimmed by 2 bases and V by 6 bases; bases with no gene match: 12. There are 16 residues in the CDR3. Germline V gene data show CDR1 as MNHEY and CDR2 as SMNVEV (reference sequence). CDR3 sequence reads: CASRPAGTDSNTEAFF. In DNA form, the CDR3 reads TGTGCCAGCAGACCTGCCGGGACAGACAGTAACACTGAAGCTTTCTTT.

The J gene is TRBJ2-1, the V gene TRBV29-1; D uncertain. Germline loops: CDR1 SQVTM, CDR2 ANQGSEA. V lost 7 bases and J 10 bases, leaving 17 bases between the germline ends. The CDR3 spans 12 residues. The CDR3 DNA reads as TGCAGCGGAGACCGGGCAACCCCCGAGCAGTTCTTC. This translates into CSGDRATPEQFF.

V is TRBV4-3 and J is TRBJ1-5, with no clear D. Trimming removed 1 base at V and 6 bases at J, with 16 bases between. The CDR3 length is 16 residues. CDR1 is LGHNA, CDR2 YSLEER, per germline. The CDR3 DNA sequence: TGCGCCAGCAGCCAAGTCGAGGGAGAGAGAGCTCAGCCCCAGCATTTT. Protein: CASSQVEGERAQPQHF.

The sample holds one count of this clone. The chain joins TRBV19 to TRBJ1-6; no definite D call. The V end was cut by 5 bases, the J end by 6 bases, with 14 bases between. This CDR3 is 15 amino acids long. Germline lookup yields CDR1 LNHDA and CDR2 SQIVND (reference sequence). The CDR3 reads CASSSGWAINSPLHF. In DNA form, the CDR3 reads TGTGCCAGTAGTTCAGGATGGGCCATTAATTCACCCCTCCACTTT.

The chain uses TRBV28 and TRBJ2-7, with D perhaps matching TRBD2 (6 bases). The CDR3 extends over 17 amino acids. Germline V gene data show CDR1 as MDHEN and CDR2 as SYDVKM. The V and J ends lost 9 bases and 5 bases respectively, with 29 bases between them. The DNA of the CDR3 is TGTGCCAGACTCTTACCAGACTTCCGGGAGTTTGCCCACGAGCAGTACTTC. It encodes CARLLPDFREFAHEQYF.

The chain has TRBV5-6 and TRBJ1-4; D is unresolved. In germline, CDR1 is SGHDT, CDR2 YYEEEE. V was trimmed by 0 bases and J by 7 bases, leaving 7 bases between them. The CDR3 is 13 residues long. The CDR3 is CASSLVVGEKLFF. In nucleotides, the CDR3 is TGTGCCAGCAGCTTGGTTGTGGGTGAAAAACTGTTTTTT.

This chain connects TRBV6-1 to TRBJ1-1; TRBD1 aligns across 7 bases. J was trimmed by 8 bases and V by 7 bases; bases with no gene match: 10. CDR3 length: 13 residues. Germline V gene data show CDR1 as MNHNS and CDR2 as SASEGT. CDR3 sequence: CASTRTPTGEAFF. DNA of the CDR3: TGTGCCAGCACCAGAACGCCGACAGGGGAAGCTTTCTTT.

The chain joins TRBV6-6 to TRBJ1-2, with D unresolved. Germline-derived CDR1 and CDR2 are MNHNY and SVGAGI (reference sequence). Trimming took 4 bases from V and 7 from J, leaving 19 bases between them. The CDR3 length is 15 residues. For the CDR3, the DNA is TGTGCCAGCAGTTTGGGCAGAAGATCGGTGGCTGGCTACACCTTC. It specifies CASSLGRRSVAGYTF.

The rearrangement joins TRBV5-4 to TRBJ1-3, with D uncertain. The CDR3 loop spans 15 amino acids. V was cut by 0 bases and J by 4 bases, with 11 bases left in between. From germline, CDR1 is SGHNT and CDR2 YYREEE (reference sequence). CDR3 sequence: CASSLGSGSGNTIYF. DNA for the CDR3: TGTGCCAGCAGCTTGGGATCGGGGTCCGGAAACACCATATATTTT.

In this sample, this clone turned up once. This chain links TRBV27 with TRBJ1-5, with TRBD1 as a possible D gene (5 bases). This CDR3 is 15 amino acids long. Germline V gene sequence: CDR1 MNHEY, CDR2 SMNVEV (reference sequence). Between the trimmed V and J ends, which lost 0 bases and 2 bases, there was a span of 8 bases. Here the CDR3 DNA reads TGTGCCAGCAGTTTATCAGGGGTCGGCAATCAGCCCCAGCATTTT. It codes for CASSLSGVGNQPQHF.

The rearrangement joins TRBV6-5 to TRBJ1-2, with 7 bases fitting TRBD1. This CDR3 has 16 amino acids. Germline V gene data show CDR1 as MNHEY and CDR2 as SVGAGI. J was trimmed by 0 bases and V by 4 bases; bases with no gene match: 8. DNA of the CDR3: TGTGCCAGCAGTTCTACTATCAGGGGGTCTAACTATGGCTACACCTTC. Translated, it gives CASSSTIRGSNYGYTF.

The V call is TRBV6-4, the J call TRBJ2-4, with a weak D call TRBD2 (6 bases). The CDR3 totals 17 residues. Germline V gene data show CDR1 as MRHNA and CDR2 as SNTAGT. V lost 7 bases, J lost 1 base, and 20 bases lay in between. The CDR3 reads CASTIAESRAAKNIQYF. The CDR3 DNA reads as TGTGCCAGCACGATAGCGGAGTCGCGGGCGGCCAAAAACATTCAGTACTTC.

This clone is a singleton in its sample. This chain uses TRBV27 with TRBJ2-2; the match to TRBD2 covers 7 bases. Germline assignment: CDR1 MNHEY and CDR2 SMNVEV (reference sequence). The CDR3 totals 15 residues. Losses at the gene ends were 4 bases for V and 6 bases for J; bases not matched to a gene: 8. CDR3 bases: TGTGCCAGCAGTTATGCGGGGGAGGTGGCCGGGGAGCTGTTTTTT. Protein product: CASSYAGEVAGELFF.

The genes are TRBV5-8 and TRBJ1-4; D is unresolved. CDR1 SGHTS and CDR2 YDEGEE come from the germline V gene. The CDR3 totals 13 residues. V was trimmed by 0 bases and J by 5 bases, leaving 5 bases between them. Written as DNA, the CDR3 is TGTGCCAGCAGCTTGGTGAGAAATGAAAAACTGTTTTTT. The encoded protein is CASSLVRNEKLFF. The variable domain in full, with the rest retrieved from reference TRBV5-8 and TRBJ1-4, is EAGVTQSPTHLIKTRGQQATLRCSPISGHTSVYWYQQALGLGLQFLLWYDEGEERNRGNFPPRFSGRQFPNYSSELNVNALELEDSALYLCASSLVRNEKLFFGSGTQLSVL.

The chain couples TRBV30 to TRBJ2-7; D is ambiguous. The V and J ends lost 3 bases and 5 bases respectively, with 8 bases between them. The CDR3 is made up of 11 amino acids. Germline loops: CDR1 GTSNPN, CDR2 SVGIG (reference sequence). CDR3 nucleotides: TGTGCCTGGAGCGAAGCCCACGAGCAGTACTTC. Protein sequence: CAWSEAHEQYF.

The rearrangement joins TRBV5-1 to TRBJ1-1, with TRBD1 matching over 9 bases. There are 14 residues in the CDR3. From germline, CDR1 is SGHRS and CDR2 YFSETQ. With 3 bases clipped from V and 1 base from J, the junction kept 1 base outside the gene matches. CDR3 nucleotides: TGCGCCAGCAGCTGGACAGGGGAGAACACTGAAGCTTTCTTT. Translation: CASSWTGENTEAFF.

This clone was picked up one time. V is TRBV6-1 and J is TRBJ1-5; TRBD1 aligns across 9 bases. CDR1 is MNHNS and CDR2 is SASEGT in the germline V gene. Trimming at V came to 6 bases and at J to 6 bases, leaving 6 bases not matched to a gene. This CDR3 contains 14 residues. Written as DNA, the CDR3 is TGTGCCAGCAGACCGACAGGGGGAGGTCAGCCCCAGCATTTT. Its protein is CASRPTGGGQPQHF.

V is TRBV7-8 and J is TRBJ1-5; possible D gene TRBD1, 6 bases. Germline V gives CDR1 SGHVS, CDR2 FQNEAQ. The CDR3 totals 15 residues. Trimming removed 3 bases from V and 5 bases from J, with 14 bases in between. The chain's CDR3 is CASSLRDNLDQPQHF. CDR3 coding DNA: TGTGCCAGCAGCTTGAGGGACAATCTTGATCAGCCCCAGCATTTT.

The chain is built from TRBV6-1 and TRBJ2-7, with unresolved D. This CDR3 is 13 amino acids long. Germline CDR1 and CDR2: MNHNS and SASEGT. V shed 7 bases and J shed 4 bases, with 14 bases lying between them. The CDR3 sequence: CASTSLTGYEQYF. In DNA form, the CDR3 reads TGTGCCAGCACCTCGCTAACTGGTTACGAGCAGTACTTC.

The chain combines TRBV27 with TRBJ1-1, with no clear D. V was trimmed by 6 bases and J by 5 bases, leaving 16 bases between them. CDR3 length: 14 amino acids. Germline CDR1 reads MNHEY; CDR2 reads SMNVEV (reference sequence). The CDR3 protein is CASRAGLYETEAFF. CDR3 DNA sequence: TGTGCCAGCAGGGCCGGTCTTTATGAGACTGAAGCTTTCTTT.

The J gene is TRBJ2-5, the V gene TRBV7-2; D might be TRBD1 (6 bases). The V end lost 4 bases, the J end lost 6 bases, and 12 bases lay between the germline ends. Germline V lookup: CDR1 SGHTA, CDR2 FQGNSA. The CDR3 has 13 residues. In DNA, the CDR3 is TGTGCCAGCAGCTCACAGGGTGAACAGACCCAGTACTTC. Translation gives CASSSQGEQTQYF.